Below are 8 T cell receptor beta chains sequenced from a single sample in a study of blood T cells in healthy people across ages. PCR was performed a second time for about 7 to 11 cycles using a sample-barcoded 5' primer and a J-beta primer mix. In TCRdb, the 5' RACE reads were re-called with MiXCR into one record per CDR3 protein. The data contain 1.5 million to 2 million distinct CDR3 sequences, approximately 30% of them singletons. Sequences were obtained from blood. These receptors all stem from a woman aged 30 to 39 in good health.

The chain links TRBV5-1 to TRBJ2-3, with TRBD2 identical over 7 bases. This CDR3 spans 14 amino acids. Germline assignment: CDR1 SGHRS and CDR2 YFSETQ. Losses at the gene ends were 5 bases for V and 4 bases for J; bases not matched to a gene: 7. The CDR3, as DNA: TGCGCCAGCAGACGGTCGGGGGGTTCAGATACGCAGTATTTT. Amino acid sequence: CASRRSGGSDTQYF.

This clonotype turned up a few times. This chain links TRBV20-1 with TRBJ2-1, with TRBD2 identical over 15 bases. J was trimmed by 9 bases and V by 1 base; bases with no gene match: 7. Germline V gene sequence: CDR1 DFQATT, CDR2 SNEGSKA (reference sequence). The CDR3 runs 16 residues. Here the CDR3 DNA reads TGCAGTGCTAGAGCCCAGGGACTAGCGGGGGGTCCTGAGCAGTTCTTC. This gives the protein CSARAQGLAGGPEQFF.

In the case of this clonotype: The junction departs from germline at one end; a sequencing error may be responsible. DNA of the CDR3: TGTGCCAGCAGTTTTGAGGCCAAAAACATTCGGTACTTC. Translation gives CASSFEAKNIRYF. This rearrangement joins TRBV27 to TRBJ2-4, with D hard to call. Germline CDR1 is MNHEY and CDR2 is SMNVEV (reference sequence). This CDR3 spans 13 amino acids.

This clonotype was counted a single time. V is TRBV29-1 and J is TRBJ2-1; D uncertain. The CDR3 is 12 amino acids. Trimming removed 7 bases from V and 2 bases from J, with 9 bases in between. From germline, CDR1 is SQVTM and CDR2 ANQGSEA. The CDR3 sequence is CSGGLPYNEQFF. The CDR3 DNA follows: TGCAGCGGCGGCCTACCCTACAATGAGCAGTTCTTC.

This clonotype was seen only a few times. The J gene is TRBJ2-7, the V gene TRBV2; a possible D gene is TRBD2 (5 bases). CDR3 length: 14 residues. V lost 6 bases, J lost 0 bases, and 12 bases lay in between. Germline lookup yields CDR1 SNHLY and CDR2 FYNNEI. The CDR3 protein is CASRKERTSYEQYF. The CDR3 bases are TGTGCCAGCAGGAAGGAGCGGACCTCCTACGAGCAGTACTTC.

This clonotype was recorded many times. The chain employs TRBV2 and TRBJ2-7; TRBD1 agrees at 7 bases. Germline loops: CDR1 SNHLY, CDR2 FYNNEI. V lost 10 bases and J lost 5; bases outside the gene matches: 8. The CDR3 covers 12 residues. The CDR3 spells CATETGLDEQYF. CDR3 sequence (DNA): TGTGCCACCGAGACAGGGTTGGACGAGCAGTACTTC. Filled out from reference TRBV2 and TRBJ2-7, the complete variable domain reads EPEVTQTPSHQVTQMGQEVILRCVPISNHLYFYWYRQILGQKVEFLVSFYNNEISEKSEIFDDQFSVERPDGSNFTLKIRSTKLEDSAMYFCATETGLDEQYFGPGTRLTVT.

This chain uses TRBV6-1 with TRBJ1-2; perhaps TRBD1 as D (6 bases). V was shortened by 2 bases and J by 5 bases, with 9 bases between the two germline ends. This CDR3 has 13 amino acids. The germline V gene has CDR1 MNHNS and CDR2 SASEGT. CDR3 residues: CASSEIGGYGYTF. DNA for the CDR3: TGTGCCAGCAGTGAAATAGGGGGGTATGGCTACACCTTC.

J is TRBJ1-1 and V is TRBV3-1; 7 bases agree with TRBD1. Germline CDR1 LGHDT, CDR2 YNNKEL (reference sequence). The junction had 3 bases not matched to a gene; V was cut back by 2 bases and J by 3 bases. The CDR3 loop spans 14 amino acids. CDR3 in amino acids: CASSQRDRDTEAFF. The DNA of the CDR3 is TGTGCCAGCAGCCAAAGAGACAGGGACACTGAAGCTTTCTTT.